The rows below give T cell receptor beta chains drawn from one sample of a study of Graves' ophthalmopathy and Graves' hyperthyroidism. MiXCR, run by TCRdb on the multiplex PCR reads, gives a single entry per CDR3 protein. The profile covers some 390,000 distinct CDR3 sequences, with around 20% appearing a single time and around 1.5% taken by the ten largest. Material: peripheral blood. The receptors here all came from a woman between 18 and 30 years old with Graves' ophthalmopathy. Each CDR3 is given without its conserved first and last residue.

cdr3_length	j_call	v_call	cdr3_aa
11	TRBJ1-1	TRBV24-1	ATRRQTNTEAF
10	TRBJ1-1	TRBV7-9	ASSLPASEAF
16	TRBJ1-5	TRBV12-3/TRBV12-4	ASSPGTGALYSNQPQH
12	TRBJ2-7	TRBV12-3/TRBV12-4	ASKQITGGYEQY
10	TRBJ1-3	TRBV12-3/TRBV12-4	ASISSGNTIY
12	TRBJ2-7	TRBV5-1	ASSAQGTFYEQY
12	TRBJ1-1	TRBV15	ATSRDIGRGEAF
10	TRBJ1-1	TRBV27	ATSGPNTEAF
10	TRBJ1-5	TRBV7-9	ASSFFNQPQH
12	TRBJ2-5	TRBV24-1	ATSDLGTLETQY
13	TRBJ2-7	TRBV7-2	ASSLGTVGTYEQY
13	TRBJ2-5	TRBV28	ASTVVVGAWETQY
14	TRBJ2-7	TRBV7-6	ASSLSPGLASYEQY
13	TRBJ2-7	TRBV6-1	ASSEGTSGSYEQY
13	TRBJ1-1	TRBV11-2	ASSRFDRLNTEAF
12	TRBJ1-1	TRBV30	AWQGGTANTEAF
12	TRBJ2-2	TRBV19	ASSQTGITGELF
12	TRBJ2-2	TRBV6-1	ASSPTANTGELF
11	TRBJ2-5	TRBV7-8	ASSPGAEWTQY
13	TRBJ1-1	TRBV27	ASSRFSGTLTEAF
13	TRBJ2-4	TRBV28	ASEGQFNAKNIQY
12	TRBJ2-7	TRBV28	ASSLEAGGYEQY
13	TRBJ1-2	TRBV6-5	ASSSTPGQNYGYT
12	TRBJ2-2	TRBV5-1	ASSPGGETGELF
14	TRBJ2-2	TRBV7-3	ASSLGGTALHGELF
13	TRBJ1-1	TRBV5-1	ASSIAGGSGTEAF
15	TRBJ2-7	TRBV4-1	ASSQVWSTGASYEQY
13	TRBJ2-5	TRBV28	VSSFPSGEQETQY
10	TRBJ2-4	TRBV5-8	ASSPGAYIQY
13	TRBJ1-3	TRBV6-5	ASSSGQAGRNTIY
12	TRBJ2-2	TRBV5-1	ASSLTGGPRELF